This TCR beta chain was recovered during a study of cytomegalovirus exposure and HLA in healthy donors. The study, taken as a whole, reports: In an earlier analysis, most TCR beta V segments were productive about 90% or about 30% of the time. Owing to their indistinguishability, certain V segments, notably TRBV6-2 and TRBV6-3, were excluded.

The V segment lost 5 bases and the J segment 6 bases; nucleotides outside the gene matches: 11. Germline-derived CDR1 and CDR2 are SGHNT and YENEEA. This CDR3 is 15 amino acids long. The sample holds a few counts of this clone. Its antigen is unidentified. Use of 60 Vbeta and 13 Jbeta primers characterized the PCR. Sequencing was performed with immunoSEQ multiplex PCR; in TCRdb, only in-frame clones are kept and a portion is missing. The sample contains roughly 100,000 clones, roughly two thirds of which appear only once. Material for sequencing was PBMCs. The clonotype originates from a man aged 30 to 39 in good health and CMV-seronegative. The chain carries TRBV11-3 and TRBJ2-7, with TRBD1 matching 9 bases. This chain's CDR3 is CASSLRTGEFSEQYF. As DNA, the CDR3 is TGTGCCAGCAGCCTACGGACAGGGGAATTCAGCGAGCAGTACTTC.